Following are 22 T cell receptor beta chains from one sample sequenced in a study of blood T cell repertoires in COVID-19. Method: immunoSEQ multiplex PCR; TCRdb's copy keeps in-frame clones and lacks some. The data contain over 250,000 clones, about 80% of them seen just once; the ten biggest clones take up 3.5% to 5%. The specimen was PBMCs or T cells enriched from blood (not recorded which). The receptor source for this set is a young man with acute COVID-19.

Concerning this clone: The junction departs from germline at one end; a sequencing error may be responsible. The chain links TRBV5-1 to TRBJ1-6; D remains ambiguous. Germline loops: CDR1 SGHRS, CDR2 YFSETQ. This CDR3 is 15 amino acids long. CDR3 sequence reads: CASSLVEGHNSPLHF. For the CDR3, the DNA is TGTGCCAGCAGCTTGGTAGAGGGCCATAATTCACCCCTCCACTTT.

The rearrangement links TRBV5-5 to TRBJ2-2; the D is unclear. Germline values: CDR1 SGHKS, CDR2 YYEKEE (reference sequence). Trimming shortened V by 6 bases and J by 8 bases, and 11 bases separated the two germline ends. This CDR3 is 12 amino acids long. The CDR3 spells CASTFSEGELFF. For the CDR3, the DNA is TGTGCCAGCACCTTTAGTGAAGGGGAGCTGTTTTTT.

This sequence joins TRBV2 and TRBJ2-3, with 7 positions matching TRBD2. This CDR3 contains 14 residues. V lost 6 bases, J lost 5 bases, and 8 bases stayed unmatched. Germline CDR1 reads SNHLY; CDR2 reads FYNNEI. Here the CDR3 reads CASRVTSVRDTQYF. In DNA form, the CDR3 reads TGTGCCAGCAGAGTCACTAGCGTAAGAGATACGCAGTATTTT.

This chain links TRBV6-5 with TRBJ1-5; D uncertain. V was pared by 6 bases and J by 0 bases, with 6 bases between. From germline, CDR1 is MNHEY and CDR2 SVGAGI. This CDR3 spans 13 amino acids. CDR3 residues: CASRRDSNQPQHF. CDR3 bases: TGTGCCAGCAGGAGAGATAGCAATCAGCCCCAGCATTTT.

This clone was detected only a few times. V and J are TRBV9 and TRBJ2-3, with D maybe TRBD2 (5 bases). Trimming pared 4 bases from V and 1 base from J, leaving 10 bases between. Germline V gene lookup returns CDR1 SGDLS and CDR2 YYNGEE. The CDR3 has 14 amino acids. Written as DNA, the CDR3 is TGTGCCAGCAGCCTGCCCGGGGGCACAGATACGCAGTATTTT. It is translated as CASSLPGGTDTQYF.

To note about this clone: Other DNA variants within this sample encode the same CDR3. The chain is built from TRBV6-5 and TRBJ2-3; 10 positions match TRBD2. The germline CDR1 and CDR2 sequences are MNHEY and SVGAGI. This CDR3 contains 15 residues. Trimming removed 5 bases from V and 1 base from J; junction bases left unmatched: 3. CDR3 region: CASSQLAGGTDTQYF. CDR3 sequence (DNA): TGTGCCAGCAGTCAGCTAGCGGGGGGCACAGATACGCAGTATTTT.

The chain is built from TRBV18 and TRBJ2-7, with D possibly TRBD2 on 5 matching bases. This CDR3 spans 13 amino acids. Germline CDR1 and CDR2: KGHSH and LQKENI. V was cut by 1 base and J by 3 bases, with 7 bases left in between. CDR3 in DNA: TGTGCCAGCTCACCACTTGAGGGCTACGAGCAGTACGTC. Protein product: CASSPLEGYEQYV.

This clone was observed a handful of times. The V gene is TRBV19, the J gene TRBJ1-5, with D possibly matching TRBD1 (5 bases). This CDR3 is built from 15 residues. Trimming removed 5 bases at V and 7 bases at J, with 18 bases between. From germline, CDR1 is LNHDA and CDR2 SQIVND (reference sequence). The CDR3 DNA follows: TGTGCCAGTAGTTCCGGGTCCGGGGGAAACCAGCCCCAGCATTTT. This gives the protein CASSSGSGGNQPQHF.

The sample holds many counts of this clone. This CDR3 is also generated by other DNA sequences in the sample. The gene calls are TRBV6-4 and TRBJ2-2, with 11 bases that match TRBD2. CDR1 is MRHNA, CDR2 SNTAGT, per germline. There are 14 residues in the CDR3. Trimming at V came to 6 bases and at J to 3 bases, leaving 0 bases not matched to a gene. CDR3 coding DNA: TGTGCCAGCAGACTAGCGGGAGACACCGGGGAGCTGTTTTTT. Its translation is CASRLAGDTGELFF.

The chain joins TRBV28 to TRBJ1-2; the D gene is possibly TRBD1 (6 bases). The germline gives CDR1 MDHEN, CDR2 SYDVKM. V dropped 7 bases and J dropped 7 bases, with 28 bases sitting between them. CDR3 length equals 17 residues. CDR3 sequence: CASTLGGEGGLVVGYTF. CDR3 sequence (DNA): TGTGCCAGCACCCTCGGGGGGGAGGGGGGTTTGGTGGTTGGCTACACCTTC.

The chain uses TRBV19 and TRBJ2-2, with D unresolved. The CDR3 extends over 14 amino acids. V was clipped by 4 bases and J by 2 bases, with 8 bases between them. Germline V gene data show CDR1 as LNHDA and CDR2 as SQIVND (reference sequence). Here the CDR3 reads CASSSQDNTGELFF. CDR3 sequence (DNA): TGTGCCAGTAGTAGTCAGGATAACACCGGGGAGCTGTTTTTT.

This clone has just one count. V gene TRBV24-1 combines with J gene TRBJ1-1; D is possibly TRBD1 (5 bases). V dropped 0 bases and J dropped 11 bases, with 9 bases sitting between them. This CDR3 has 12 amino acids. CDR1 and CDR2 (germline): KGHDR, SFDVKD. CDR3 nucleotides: TGTGCCACCAGTGATTTGGCGGGGGTCGCTTTCTTT. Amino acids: CATSDLAGVAFF.

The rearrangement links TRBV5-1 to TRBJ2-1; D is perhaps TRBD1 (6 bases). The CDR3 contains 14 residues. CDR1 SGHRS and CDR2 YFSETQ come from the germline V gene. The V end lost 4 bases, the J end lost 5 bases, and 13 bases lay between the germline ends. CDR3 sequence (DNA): TGCGCCAGCAGCCTACGACAGGAACACAATGAGCAGTTCTTC. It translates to CASSLRQEHNEQFF.

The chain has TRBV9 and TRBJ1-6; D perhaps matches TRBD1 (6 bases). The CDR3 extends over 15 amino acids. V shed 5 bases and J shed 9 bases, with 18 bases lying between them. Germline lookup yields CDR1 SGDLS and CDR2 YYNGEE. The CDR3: CASSTEGTRGSPLHF. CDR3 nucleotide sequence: TGTGCCAGCAGTACAGAAGGGACAAGGGGTTCACCCCTCCACTTT. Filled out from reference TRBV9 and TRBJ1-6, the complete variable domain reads DSGVTQTPKHLITATGQRVTLRCSPRSGDLSVYWYQQSLDQGLQFLIQYYNGEERAKGNILERFSAQQFPDLHSELNLSSLELGDSALYFCASSTEGTRGSPLHFGNGTRLTVT.

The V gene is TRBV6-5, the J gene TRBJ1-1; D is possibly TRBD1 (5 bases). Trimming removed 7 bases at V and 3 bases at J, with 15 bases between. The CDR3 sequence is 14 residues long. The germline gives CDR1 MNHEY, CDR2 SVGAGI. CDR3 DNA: TGTGCCAGCAATACCAGGGTTAAGGACACTGAAGCTTTCTTT. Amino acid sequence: CASNTRVKDTEAFF.

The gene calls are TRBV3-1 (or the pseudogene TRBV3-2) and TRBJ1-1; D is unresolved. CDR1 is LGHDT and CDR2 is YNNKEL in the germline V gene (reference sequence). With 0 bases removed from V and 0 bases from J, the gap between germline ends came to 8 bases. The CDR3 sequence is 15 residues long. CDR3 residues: CASSQDFGLNTEAFF. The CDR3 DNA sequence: TGTGCCAGCAGCCAAGATTTCGGTCTGAACACTGAAGCTTTCTTT.

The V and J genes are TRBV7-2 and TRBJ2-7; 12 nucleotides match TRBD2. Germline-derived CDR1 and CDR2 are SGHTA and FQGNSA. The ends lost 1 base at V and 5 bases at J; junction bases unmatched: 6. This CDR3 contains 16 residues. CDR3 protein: CASSLELAGGGDEQYV. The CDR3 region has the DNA TGTGCCAGCAGCTTAGAACTAGCGGGAGGAGGGGACGAGCAGTACGTC.

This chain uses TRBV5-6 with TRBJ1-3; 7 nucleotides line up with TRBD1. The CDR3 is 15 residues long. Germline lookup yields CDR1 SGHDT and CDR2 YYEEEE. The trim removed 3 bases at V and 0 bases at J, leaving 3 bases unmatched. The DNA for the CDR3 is TGTGCCAGCAGCTCAGGGGGGACCTCTGGAAACACCATATATTTT. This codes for CASSSGGTSGNTIYF.

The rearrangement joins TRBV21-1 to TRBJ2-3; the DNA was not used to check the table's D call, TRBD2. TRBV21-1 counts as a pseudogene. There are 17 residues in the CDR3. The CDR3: CASSKRWASGVTDTQYF. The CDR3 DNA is TGTGCCAGCAGCAAACGGTGGGCTAGCGGAGTCACAGATACGCAGTATTTT.

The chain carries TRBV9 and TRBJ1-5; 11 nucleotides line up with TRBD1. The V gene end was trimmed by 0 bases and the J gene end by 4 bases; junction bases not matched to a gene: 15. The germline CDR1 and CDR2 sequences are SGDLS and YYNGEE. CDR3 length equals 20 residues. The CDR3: CASSVVRSDRGLGGNQPQHF. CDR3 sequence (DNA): TGTGCCAGCAGCGTAGTAAGGTCGGACAGGGGGCTTGGTGGTAATCAGCCCCAGCATTTT.

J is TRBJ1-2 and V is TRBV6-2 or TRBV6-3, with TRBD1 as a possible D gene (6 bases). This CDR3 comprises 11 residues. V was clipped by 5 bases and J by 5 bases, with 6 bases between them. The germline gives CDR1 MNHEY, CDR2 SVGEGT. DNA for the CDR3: TGTGCCAGCAGTACAGGGTATGGCTACACCTTC. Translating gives CASSTGYGYTF.

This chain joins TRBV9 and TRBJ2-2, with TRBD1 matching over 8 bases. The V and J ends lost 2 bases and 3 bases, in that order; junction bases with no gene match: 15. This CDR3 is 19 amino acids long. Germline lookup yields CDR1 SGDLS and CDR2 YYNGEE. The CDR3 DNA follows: TGTGCCAGCAGCGTTGGACAGGGCTGGGGTACAGGAGACACCGGGGAGCTGTTTTTT. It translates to CASSVGQGWGTGDTGELFF.